Detailed here is one T cell receptor (beta chain). The antigen is unknown. These data come from a study of CD8 T cell repertoires and HIV-1 epitope variants. Study-level information: Separate wells received one of Twenty-five Gag or Nef variant peptides. Enriched T cells were co-cultured with equal autologous T cell-negative cells.

Trimming shortened V by 3 bases and J by 6 bases, and 16 bases separated the two germline ends. Germline V lookup: CDR1 LNHDA, CDR2 SQIVND (reference sequence). The CDR3 has 15 amino acids. Using immunoSEQ multiplex PCR, the repertoire was profiled, and TCRdb retains in-frame clones only, with some absent. Found here are about 4,900 clones, about 62% of them singletons; the top ten hold around 40%. The TCR was taken from a male donor with HIV. Sequenced sample: cultured CD8+ T cells derived from PBMCs. The gene calls are TRBV19 and TRBJ2-3; D possibly uses TRBD1 or TRBD2 (5 bases each). The CDR3 region is CASSIGPAEGDTQYF. The CDR3, as DNA: TGTGCCAGTAGTATCGGACCTGCCGAGGGGGATACGCAGTATTTT.